Presented here are 3 T cell receptor beta chains from one specimen sequenced in a study of blood T cell repertoires in COVID-19. Some clones are missing from TCRdb's copy, which holds only in-frame ones; the method was immunoSEQ multiplex PCR. Here the sample spans under 200,000 clones, 80% to 85% being singletons. The source material was peripheral blood. Every receptor here comes from a man aged 70 or older with active or convalescent COVID-19.

This chain uses TRBV7-2 with TRBJ1-5; TRBD1 matches 7 bases. Germline V gives CDR1 SGHTA, CDR2 FQGNSA. V lost 5 bases to trimming and J lost 4 bases; unmatched junction nucleotides: 5. The CDR3 runs to 14 residues. This CDR3 is CASSPTGQNQPQHF. The DNA for the CDR3 is TGTGCCAGCAGCCCGACGGGACAGAATCAGCCCCAGCATTTT.

This clone has more than one count but fewer than ten. This chain uses TRBV27 with TRBJ2-7; 11 bases are shared with TRBD2. CDR3 length: 17 amino acids. Germline V gives CDR1 MNHEY, CDR2 SMNVEV (reference sequence). The junction had 15 bases not matched to a gene; V was cut back by 6 bases and J by 5 bases. For the CDR3, the DNA is TGTGCCAGCAGCTCAATAGCGGGGGGGATTTGGAGAGACGAGCAGTACTTC. This encodes CASSSIAGGIWRDEQYF.

The chain carries TRBV7-9 and TRBJ1-2, with D uncertain. The V gene's germline CDR1 is SEHNR and CDR2 FQNEAQ (reference sequence). The CDR3 is made up of 16 amino acids. Trimming cost V 4 bases and J 4 bases, with 19 bases left between them. The CDR3 nucleotides are TGTGCCAGCAGCTCCGAGGCCCGACGAGGCAGCTATGGCTACACCTTC. Translating gives CASSSEARRGSYGYTF.